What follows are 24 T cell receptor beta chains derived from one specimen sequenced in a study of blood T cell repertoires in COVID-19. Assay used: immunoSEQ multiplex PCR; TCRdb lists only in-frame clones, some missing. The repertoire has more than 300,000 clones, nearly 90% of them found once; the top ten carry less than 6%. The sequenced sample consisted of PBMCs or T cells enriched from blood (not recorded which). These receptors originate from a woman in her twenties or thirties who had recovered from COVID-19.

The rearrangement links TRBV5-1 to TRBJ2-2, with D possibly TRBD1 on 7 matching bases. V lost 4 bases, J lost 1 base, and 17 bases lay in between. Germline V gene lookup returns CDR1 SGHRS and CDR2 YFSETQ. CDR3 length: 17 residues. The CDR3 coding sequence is TGCGCCAGCAGCGTAGGCGGGACAGCCCTGAACACCGGGGAGCTGTTTTTT. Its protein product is CASSVGGTALNTGELFF. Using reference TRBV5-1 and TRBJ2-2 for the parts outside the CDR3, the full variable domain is KAGVTQTPRYLIKTRGQQVTLSCSPISGHRSVSWYQQTPGQGLQFLFEYFSETQRNKGNFPGRFSGRQFSNSRSEMNVSTLELGDSALYLCASSVGGTALNTGELFFGEGSRLTVL.

This CDR3 reads CASSQNRGRETYGYTF. The CDR3 region has the DNA TGTGCCAGCTCACAAAACAGGGGGCGGGAGACCTATGGCTACACCTTC. V gene TRBV18 combines with J gene TRBJ1-2; TRBD1 agrees at 9 bases. The junction had 10 bases not matched to a gene; V was cut back by 4 bases and J by 4 bases. The length of the CDR3 is 16 residues. Germline CDR1 and CDR2: KGHSH and LQKENI.

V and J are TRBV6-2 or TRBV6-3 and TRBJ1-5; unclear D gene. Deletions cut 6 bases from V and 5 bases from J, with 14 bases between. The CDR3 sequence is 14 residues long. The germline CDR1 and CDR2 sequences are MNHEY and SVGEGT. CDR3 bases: TGTGCCAGCAGCCCCCGCGGAGGAGATCAGCCCCAGCATTTT. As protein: CASSPRGGDQPQHF.

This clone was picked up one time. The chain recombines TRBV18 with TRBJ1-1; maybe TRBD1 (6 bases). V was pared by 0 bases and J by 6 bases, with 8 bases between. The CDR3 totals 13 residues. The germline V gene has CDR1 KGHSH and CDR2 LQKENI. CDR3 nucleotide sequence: TGTGCCAGCTCACCACCAGGGGGAGCTGAAGCTTTCTTT. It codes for CASSPPGGAEAFF.

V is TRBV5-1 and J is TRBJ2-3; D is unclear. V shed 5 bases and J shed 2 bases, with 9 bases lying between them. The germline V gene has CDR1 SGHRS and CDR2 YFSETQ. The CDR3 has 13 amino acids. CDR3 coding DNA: TGCGCCAGCAGGGCGGCCCTCACAGATACGCAGTATTTT. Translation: CASRAALTDTQYF.

The CDR3 is CASSLAGGAKIYGYTF. For the CDR3, the DNA is TGCGCCAGCAGCTTGGCGGGAGGGGCGAAAATCTATGGCTACACCTTC. V is TRBV5-1 and J is TRBJ1-2; perhaps TRBD1 as D (5 bases). Germline lookup yields CDR1 SGHRS and CDR2 YFSETQ. Deletions cut 0 bases from V and 4 bases from J, with 16 bases between. The CDR3 consists of 16 residues.

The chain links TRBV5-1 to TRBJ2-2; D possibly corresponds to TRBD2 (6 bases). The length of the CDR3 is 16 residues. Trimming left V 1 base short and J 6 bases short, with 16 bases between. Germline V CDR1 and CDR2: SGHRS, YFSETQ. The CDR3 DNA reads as TGCGCCAGCAGCTTGCGGGTAATGGAGGGTGCCGGGGAGCTGTTTTTT. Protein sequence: CASSLRVMEGAGELFF. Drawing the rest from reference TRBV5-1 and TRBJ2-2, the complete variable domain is KAGVTQTPRYLIKTRGQQVTLSCSPISGHRSVSWYQQTPGQGLQFLFEYFSETQRNKGNFPGRFSGRQFSNSRSEMNVSTLELGDSALYLCASSLRVMEGAGELFFGEGSRLTVL.

CDR3 nucleotide sequence: TGTGCCAGCAGTTACAGGGGGCCCGGCAATCAGCCCCAGCATTTT. Translation gives CASSYRGPGNQPQHF. The V gene is TRBV6-5, the J gene TRBJ1-5, with 7 bases that match TRBD1. This CDR3 comprises 15 residues. The germline V gene has CDR1 MNHEY and CDR2 SVGAGI. V shed 2 bases, J shed 2 bases, and the junction held 3 bases outside the gene matches.

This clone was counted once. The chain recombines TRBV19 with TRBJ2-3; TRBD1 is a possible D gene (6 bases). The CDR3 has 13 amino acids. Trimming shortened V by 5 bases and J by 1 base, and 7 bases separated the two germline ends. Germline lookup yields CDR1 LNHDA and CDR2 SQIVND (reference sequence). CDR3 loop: CASSRQGTDTQYF. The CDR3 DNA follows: TGTGCCAGTAGTCGACAGGGCACAGATACGCAGTATTTT.

Written as DNA, the CDR3 is TGTGCCAGCCGGGAACAGGGACCCACAGATACGCAGTATTTT. Translated: CASREQGPTDTQYF. The chain employs TRBV2 and TRBJ2-3; a weak D match, TRBD1 (6 bases). Germline V lookup: CDR1 SNHLY, CDR2 FYNNEI. CDR3 size: 14 residues. With 8 bases removed from V and 2 bases from J, the gap between germline ends came to 14 bases.

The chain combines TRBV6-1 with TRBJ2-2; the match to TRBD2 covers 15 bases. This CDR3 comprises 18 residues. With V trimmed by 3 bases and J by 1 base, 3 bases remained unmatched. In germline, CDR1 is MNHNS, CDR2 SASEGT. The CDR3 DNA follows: TGTGCCAGCAGTGAGGCGGGACTAGCGGGGGGGAACACCGGGGAGCTGTTTTTT. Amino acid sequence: CASSEAGLAGGNTGELFF.

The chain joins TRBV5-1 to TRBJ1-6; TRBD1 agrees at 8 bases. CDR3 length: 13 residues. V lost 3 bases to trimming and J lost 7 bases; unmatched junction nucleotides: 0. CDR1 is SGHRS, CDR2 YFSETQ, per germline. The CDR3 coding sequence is TGCGCCAGCAGCTGGACAGGGAATTCACCCCTCCACTTT. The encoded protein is CASSWTGNSPLHF.

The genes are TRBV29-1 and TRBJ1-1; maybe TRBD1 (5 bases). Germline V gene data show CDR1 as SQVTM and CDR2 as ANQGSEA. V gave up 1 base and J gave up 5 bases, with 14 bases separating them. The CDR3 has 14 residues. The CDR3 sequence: CSVEAGPGETEAFF. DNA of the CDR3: TGCAGCGTTGAAGCCGGCCCGGGGGAGACTGAAGCTTTCTTT.

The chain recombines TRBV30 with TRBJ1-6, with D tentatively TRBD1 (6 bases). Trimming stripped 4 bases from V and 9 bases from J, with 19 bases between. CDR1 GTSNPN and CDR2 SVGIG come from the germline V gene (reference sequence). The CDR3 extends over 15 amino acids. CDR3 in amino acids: CAWNTGTLGSSPLHF. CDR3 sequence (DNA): TGTGCCTGGAACACAGGGACCCTGGGATCTTCACCCCTCCACTTT.

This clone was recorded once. The CDR3 DNA reads TGTGCCAGCAGCCAAGCGTCCCAGGGGCCCCATGAGCAGTTCTTC. Its protein is CASSQASQGPHEQFF. The V and J genes are TRBV14 and TRBJ2-1; the D gene is possibly TRBD1 (6 bases). The germline V gene has CDR1 SGHDN and CDR2 FVKESK. The length of the CDR3 is 15 residues. Trimming cost V 1 base and J 8 bases, with 15 bases left between them.

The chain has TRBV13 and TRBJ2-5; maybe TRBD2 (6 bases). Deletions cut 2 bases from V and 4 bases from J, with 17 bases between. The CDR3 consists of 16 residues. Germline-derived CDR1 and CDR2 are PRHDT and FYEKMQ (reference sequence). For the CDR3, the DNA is TGTGCCAGCAGCTTACGAAGTCGGGGGTTCGGAGAGACCCAGTACTTC. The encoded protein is CASSLRSRGFGETQYF.

The chain's CDR3 is CAWSFRQGAFF. The CDR3 coding sequence is TGTGCCTGGAGTTTCCGACAGGGAGCTTTCTTT. The rearrangement links TRBV30 to TRBJ1-1; 7 positions agree with TRBD1. The CDR3 contains 11 residues. Losses at the gene ends were 2 bases for V and 10 bases for J; bases not matched to a gene: 4. From germline, CDR1 is GTSNPN and CDR2 SVGIG (reference sequence).

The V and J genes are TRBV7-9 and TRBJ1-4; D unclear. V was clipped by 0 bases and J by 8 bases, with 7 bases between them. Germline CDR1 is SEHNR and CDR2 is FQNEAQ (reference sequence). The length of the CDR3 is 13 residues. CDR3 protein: CASSLAGYEKLFF. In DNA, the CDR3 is TGTGCCAGCAGCTTAGCGGGCTACGAAAAACTGTTTTTT.

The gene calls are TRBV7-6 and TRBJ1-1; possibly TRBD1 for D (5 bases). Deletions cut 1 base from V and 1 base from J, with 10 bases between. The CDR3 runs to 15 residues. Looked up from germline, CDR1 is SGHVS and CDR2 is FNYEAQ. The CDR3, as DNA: TGTGCCAGCAGCTTAGGACCGGGGGGGAACACTGAAGCTTTCTTT. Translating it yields CASSLGPGGNTEAFF.

The DNA of the CDR3 is TGTGCCAGCTCCCCGACAGGGGAGAACACTGAAGCTTTCTTT. It codes for CASSPTGENTEAFF. The chain carries TRBV18 and TRBJ1-1; TRBD1 aligns across 8 bases. The CDR3 is 14 residues long. Germline CDR1 KGHSH, CDR2 LQKENI. Trimming at V came to 6 bases and at J to 1 base, leaving 4 bases not matched to a gene.

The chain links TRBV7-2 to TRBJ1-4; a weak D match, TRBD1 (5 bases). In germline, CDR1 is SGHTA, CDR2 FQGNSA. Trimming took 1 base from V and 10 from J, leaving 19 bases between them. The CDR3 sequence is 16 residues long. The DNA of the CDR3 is TGTGCCAGCAGCTTAGGGGTGAGACAGCCCCATGGAAAACTGTTTTTT. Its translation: CASSLGVRQPHGKLFF.

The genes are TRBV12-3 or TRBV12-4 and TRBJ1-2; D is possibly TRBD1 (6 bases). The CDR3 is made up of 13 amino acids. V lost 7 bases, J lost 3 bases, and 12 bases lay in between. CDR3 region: CASTDTGYYGYTF. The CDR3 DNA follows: TGTGCCAGCACCGATACAGGGTACTATGGCTACACCTTC.

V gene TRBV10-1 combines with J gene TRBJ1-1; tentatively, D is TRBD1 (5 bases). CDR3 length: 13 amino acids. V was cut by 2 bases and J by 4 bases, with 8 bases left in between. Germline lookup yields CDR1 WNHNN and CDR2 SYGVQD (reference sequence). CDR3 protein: CASSEGGGTEAFF. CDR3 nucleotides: TGCGCCAGCAGTGAGGGGGGGGGCACTGAAGCTTTCTTT.

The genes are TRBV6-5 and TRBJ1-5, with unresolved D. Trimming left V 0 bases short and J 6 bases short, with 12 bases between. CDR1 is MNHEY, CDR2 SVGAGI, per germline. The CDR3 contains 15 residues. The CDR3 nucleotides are TGTGCCAGCAGTTACTCGAGGTCCGGAAGTCAGCCCCAGCATTTT. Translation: CASSYSRSGSQPQHF.